This TCR beta chain was obtained from a study of shared clonotypes between healthy human individuals. CD4+ cells were split into CD45RA+ naive and CD45RA-negative memory subsets. As processed by the authors: Filtering differed for immunoSEQ, which gave only junction sequences without quality scores. The method was immunoSEQ multiplex PCR; TCRdb's version includes in-frame clones alone and lacks a portion of them. V and J calls and clone size are copied from that table; D and trimming were computed from the DNA. The sample consists of more than 900,000 clones, 70% to 80% of them appearing once. The clonotype originates from a man aged 18 to 29 in good health. Some clones in this sample may be carry-over from other donors' samples. The sequenced sample was memory CD4+ T cells from PBMCs. Subset described: CD45RA-negative fraction.

The CDR3 coding sequence is TGTGCCAGCAGCTTAATTGAAGGGGTAATGAACACTGAAGCTTTCTTT. Protein product: CASSLIEGVMNTEAFF. V usage is TRBV7-3 and J usage is TRBJ1-1, with D perhaps TRBD1 (5 bases). Looked up from germline, CDR1 is SGHTA and CDR2 is FQGTGA. V was clipped by 1 base and J by 0 bases, with 12 bases between them. CDR3 length equals 16 residues.